Given below is one T cell receptor beta chain in context. This entry comes from a study of blood T cell repertoires in COVID-19. At the level of the study: Spain, Italy and the United States supplied samples that represented acute and convalescent COVID-19. PBMCs, B-cell-depleted T cells, or T cells provided the cDNA or gDNA that made up the material.

How the authors handled the data: Amplification of reference gene primers was used by the study to estimate nucleated cell counts. The table came from immunoSEQ multiplex PCR; TCRdb's copy has only in-frame clones and leaves some out. D and trimming were read from the DNA, whereas the V and J calls and clone size are those reported in that table. Among some 260,000 clones listed, 70% to 85% were seen once. The source material was peripheral blood. This clonotype was obtained from an elderly woman with active or convalescent COVID-19.

Written as DNA, the CDR3 is TGTGCCAGCAGTTACTCGGAGAGAAACACTGAAGCTTTCTTT. Protein sequence: CASSYSERNTEAFF. V gene TRBV6-5 combines with J gene TRBJ1-1, with D hard to call. This CDR3 contains 14 residues. Germline CDR1 reads MNHEY; CDR2 reads SVGAGI. The germline V and J ends were trimmed by 0 bases and 2 bases, with 7 bases remaining between them.